These T cell receptor beta chains were read from a single sample in a study of resident and recirculating memory T cells in vitiligo. Clones were sequenced by immunoSEQ multiplex PCR, and TCRdb holds only the in-frame ones, with some missing. The repertoire holds tens of thousands of clones, just over 90% seen once, with approximately 5.4% in the top ten. The specimen was blood. These TCRs come from a male donor with vitiligo. The CDR3 runs from the conserved cysteine through the conserved F or W. A D gene is named only where the DNA matches it firmly. The size entry is marked missing in some rows and otherwise reads once, few, many or a size class.

>TRBD1|TRBJ1-2|.|TRBV11-2
TGTGCCAGCAGCTCCTACAGGGGGCGTAACTATGGCTACACCTTC
CASSSYRGRNYGYTF
>.|TRBJ2-3|.|TRBV18
TGTGCCAGCTCACTGGGGCAAAGCACAGATACGCAGTATTTT
CASSLGQSTDTQYF
>.|TRBJ2-7|.|TRBV9
TGTGCCAGCAGCGTAGGGGGCAGCCCCTACGAGCAGTACTTC
CASSVGGSPYEQYF
>TRBD1|TRBJ1-2|.|TRBV27
TGTGCCAGCAGCCGTGGGACAGGAGCGGCTGGCTACACCTTC
CASSRGTGAAGYTF
>TRBD1|TRBJ2-7|.|TRBV27
TGTGCCAGCAGTTTCCAGGGGGCGCGCGAGCAGTACTTC
CASSFQGAREQYF
>TRBD2|TRBJ2-1|.|TRBV6-5
TGTGCCAGCAGTTACTCTTTACTAGCGGACTCTGAGCAGTTCTTC
CASSYSLLADSEQFF
>TRBD1|TRBJ2-7|.|TRBV28
TGTGCCAGCACCGAACAGGGGTACCACGAGCAGTACTTC
CASTEQGYHEQYF
>.|TRBJ2-1|.|TRBV9
TGTGCCAGCAGCGTAATCGGCGGCTCCTACAATGAGCAGTTCTTC
CASSVIGGSYNEQFF
>.|TRBJ2-7|.|TRBV7-2
TGTGCCAGCAGCTTATTTGGTCGGTACGAGCAGTACTTC
CASSLFGRYEQYF
>TRBD1|TRBJ2-5|.|TRBV2
TGTGCCAGCAGTTCAGGGGGCAGGGAGACCCAGTACTTC
CASSSGGRETQYF
>.|TRBJ2-7|.|TRBV11-3
TGTGCCAGCAGCTTAGGACAGTACTCCTACGAGCAGTACTTC
CASSLGQYSYEQYF
>.|TRBJ2-1|.|TRBV15
TGTGCCACCAGCTTACTTAAGTTTACAGCCTACAATGAGCAGTTCTTC
CATSLLKFTAYNEQFF
>.|TRBJ2-7|.|TRBV4-1
TGCGCCAGCAGCCAAGTGTTGGCAGGAACCTACGAGCAGTACTTC
CASSQVLAGTYEQYF
>TRBD2|TRBJ2-3|once|TRBV5-1
TGCGCCAGCAGCGCCGGGACTACCTTCGGAGATACGCAGTATTTT
CASSAGTTFGDTQYF
>.|TRBJ2-7|.|TRBV4-2
TGTGCCAGCAGCCAAGGAGATTATACCTACGAGCAGTACTTC
CASSQGDYTYEQYF
>.|TRBJ2-7|.|TRBV2
TGTGCCAGCAGTTGGCCCGGGGAGCAGTACTTC
CASSWPGEQYF
>.|TRBJ2-1|.|TRBV7-3
TGTGCCAGCAGCTTAATGAACGATCAGCAGTTCAGGGGCAATGAGCAGTTCTTC
CASSLMNDQQFRGNEQFF
>TRBD1|TRBJ1-2|.|TRBV28
TGTGCCAGCAGTTTCGGGACAGCTTTAGCTAACTATGGCTACACCTTC
CASSFGTALANYGYTF
>TRBD2|TRBJ2-3|.|TRBV19
TGTGCCAGTAGTATCAGGGCTAGCGGGTCCCCCGGGGATACGCAGTATTTT
CASSIRASGSPGDTQYF
>.|TRBJ2-1|.|TRBV27
TGTGCCGTCCAACACTCTAGCGTCGGGATGCGCAATGAGCAGTTCTTC
CAVQHSSVGMRNEQFF
>.|TRBJ2-1|.|TRBV20-1
TGCAGTGCTAGACACTCCAATGAGCAGTTCTTC
CSARHSNEQFF
>.|TRBJ2-5|.|TRBV11-2
TGTGCCAGCAGCCCAGGAGGGGGCAGGGTGCTACAAGAGACCCAGTACTTC
CASSPGGGRVLQETQYF
>TRBD2|TRBJ2-1|.|TRBV6-5
TGTGCCAGCAGTCCCCCGGGACTAGTGTACAATGAGCAGTTCTTC
CASSPPGLVYNEQFF
>.|TRBJ1-4|.|TRBV28
TGTGCCAGCAATCCCGCGCAGGGCCCTGAAAAACTGTTTTTT
CASNPAQGPEKLFF
>TRBD1|TRBJ2-7|once|TRBV9
TGTGCCAGCAGCGTGACACTTCCGGGACAGGGGTTTGGGGAGCAGTACTTC
CASSVTLPGQGFGEQYF
>.|TRBJ2-2|.|TRBV5-1
TGCGCCAGCAGCAGGGACTCTGAGGTCGGGGAGCTGTTTTTT
CASSRDSEVGELFF
>TRBD1|TRBJ1-2|.|TRBV11-2
TGTGCCAGCAGCGCCCGGGACAGGGTGCACTATGGCTACACCTTC
CASSARDRVHYGYTF
>.|TRBJ2-5|once|TRBV5-4
TGTGCCAGCAGCCTCTGGGGGAGGTGGGAGGAGACCCAGTACTTC
CASSLWGRWEETQYF
>.|TRBJ1-5|.|TRBV6-5
TGTGCCAGCAGTTACTCCCAGACGGGTAGCAATCAGCCCCAGCATTTT
CASSYSQTGSNQPQHF
>TRBD1|TRBJ2-1|.|TRBV4-1
TGCGCCAGCAGCCTCCCGGGACAGGGTTCGTTCTTC
CASSLPGQGSFF
>TRBD1|TRBJ2-7|.|TRBV29-1
TGCAGCGTTGAACCCGCCGGGACAGGGGCCTACGAGCAGTACTTC
CSVEPAGTGAYEQYF
>TRBD2|TRBJ2-1|.|TRBV28
TGTGCCAGCTCAACGGCTAGCGGGAGATTCGGGCAGTTCTTC
CASSTASGRFGQFF
>.|TRBJ2-7|few|TRBV4-3
TGCGCCAGCAGCCAAGAACTCAGCGTGAGGAGGTACGAGCAGTACTTC
CASSQELSVRRYEQYF
>.|TRBJ1-4|.|TRBV6-6
TGTGCCAGCAGTTATTCCCTCAGCGGGTGGAATGAAAAACTGTTTTTT
CASSYSLSGWNEKLFF
>TRBD2|TRBJ2-1|.|TRBV19
TGTGCCAGTAGTACTCCCGGGACTACTACCTACAATGAGCAGTTCTTC
CASSTPGTTTYNEQFF
>.|TRBJ2-2|.|TRBV10-2
TGCGCCAGCGAGTCGGGAAGGAACACCGGGGAGCTGTTTTTT
CASESGRNTGELFF
>TRBD1|TRBJ1-5|few|TRBV5-1
TGCGCCAGCAGCTTGGGGGGGACAGGGAGCAATCAGCCCCAGCATTTT
CASSLGGTGSNQPQHF
>TRBD1|TRBJ1-2|.|TRBV28
TGTGCCAGCACTTTGGGGGACAGATATGGCTACACCTTC
CASTLGDRYGYTF
>TRBD2|TRBJ2-1|.|TRBV9
TGTGCCAGCAGCGCCGGGGGACTAGCGGGAGTTTATGAGCAGTTCTTC
CASSAGGLAGVYEQFF
>TRBD2|TRBJ2-1|.|TRBV5-1
TGCGCCAGCAGCTTGGATGCGGGAGAATACAATGAGCAGTTCTTC
CASSLDAGEYNEQFF
>.|TRBJ1-5|.|TRBV27
TGTGCCAGCAACTGGGGCCTTTATAGCAATCAGCCCCAGCATTTT
CASNWGLYSNQPQHF
>.|TRBJ2-3|.|TRBV9
TGTGCCAGCGGCTGGGGTGGGGGGACAGATACGCAGTATTTT
CASGWGGGTDTQYF
>.|TRBJ2-2|.|TRBV15
TGTGCCACCAGCAGTAGAACAGGAACCGGGGAGCTGTTTTTT
CATSSRTGTGELFF
>TRBD1|TRBJ2-7|.|TRBV7-6
TGTGCCAGCAGCCTCAGGTCCGGACAGGGGACCTACGAGCAGTACTTC
CASSLRSGQGTYEQYF
>.|TRBJ2-3|.|TRBV28
TGTGCCAGCAGTTCCGGGACTTCCCCAGATACGCAGTATTTT
CASSSGTSPDTQYF
>.|TRBJ1-4|once|TRBV6-5
TGTGCCAGCAGTTACTCGTTTGCGACTAATGAAAAACTGTTTTTT
CASSYSFATNEKLFF
>.|TRBJ1-2|.|TRBV7-8
TGTGCCAGCAGCTTATGGGAGACTTATGGCTACACCTTC
CASSLWETYGYTF
>.|TRBJ2-1|.|TRBV28
TGTGCCAGCAGTCGAGAAAGTGAGCAGTTCTTC
CASSRESEQFF
>TRBD1|TRBJ2-2|.|TRBV7-2
TGTGCCAGCAGCTCCCGGGACAGGTTGACCGGGGAGCTGTTTTTT
CASSSRDRLTGELFF
>TRBD1|TRBJ1-1|.|TRBV28
TGTGCCAGCAGTTCCCTTACCCACTCTGGACAGGGCCTAATGAACACTGAAGCTTTCTTT
CASSSLTHSGQGLMNTEAFF
>TRBD1|TRBJ2-7|.|TRBV27
TGTGCCAGCAGTCTCAGGGGGTTTTCCTACGAGCAGTACTTC
CASSLRGFSYEQYF
>TRBD1|TRBJ1-1|.|TRBV10-3
TGTGCCATCAGTGACCTGACAGGGGGCCGGGCTGAAGCTTTCTTT
CAISDLTGGRAEAFF
>TRBD2|TRBJ2-1|.|TRBV11-2
TGTGCCAGCAGCCCTACGGGACTAGCGCAGTTCTTC
CASSPTGLAQFF
>TRBD1|TRBJ2-7|.|TRBV27
TGTGCCAGCAGTCCCCTGACAGGGGGAGAGCAGTACTTC
CASSPLTGGEQYF
>.|TRBJ1-1|medium-sized|TRBV9
TGTGCCAGCAGCGCAGGGACATCTGAAGCTTTCTTT
CASSAGTSEAFF
>TRBD2|TRBJ2-7|once|TRBV11-2
TGTGCCAGCAGCTACTGGACTAGCGGCAGGGACGAGCAGTACTTC
CASSYWTSGRDEQYF
>.|TRBJ1-2|.|TRBV5-6
TGTGCCAGCAGCTTGACAAGCGGACGGTGGCCCTATGGCTACACCTTC
CASSLTSGRWPYGYTF